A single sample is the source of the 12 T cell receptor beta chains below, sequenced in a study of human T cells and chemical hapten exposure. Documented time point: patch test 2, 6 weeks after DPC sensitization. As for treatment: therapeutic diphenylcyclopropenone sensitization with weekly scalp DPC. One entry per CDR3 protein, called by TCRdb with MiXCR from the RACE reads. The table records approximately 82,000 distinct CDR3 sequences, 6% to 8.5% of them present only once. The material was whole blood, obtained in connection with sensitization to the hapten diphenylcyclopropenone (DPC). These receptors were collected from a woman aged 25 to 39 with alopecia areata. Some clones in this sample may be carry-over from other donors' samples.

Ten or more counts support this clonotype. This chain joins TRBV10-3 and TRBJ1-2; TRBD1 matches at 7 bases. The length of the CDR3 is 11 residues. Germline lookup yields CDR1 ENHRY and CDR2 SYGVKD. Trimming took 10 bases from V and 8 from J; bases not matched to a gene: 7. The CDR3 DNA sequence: TGTGCCACCAGACAGGGAGGAGGCTACACCTTC. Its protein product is CATRQGGGYTF.

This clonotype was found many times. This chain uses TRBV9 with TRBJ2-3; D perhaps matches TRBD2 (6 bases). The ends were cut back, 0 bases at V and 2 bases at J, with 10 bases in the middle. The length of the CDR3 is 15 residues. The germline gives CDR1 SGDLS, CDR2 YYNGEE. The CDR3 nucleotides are TGTGCCAGCAGCGTAGGGGTAGCGGACACAGATACGCAGTATTTT. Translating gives CASSVGVADTDTQYF.

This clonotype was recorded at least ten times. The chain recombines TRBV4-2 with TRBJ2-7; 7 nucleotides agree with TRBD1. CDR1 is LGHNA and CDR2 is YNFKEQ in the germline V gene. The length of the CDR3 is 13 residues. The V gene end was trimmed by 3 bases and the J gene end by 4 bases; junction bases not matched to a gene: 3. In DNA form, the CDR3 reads TGTGCCAGCAGCCAGGAGACAGGGTACGAGCAGTACTTC. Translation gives CASSQETGYEQYF.

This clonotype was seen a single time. The CDR3 loop reads CASSLSVSLDGYTF. The CDR3 coding sequence is TGCGCCAGCAGCTTATCAGTCAGCCTGGATGGCTACACCTTC. The rearrangement joins TRBV5-1 to TRBJ1-2; unclear D gene. The CDR3 runs to 14 residues. Germline V gene lookup returns CDR1 SGHRS and CDR2 YFSETQ. The V gene lost 2 bases and the J gene lost 6 bases, with 14 bases spanning the gap.

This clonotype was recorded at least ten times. Here the CDR3 DNA reads TGTGCCAGCAGCCCCGAATGGAACGAGCAGTACTTC. Its translation: CASSPEWNEQYF. V gene TRBV11-2 combines with J gene TRBJ2-7; unclear D gene. The V end was cut by 5 bases, the J end by 5 bases, with 10 bases between. The germline CDR1 and CDR2 sequences are SGHAT and FQNNGV. This CDR3 region has 12 residues.

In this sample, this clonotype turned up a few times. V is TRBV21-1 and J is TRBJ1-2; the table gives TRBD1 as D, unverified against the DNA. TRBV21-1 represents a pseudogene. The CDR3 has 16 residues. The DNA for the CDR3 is TGTGCCAGCAGCAAACGACGAGGGGGCCGTAACTATGGCTACACCTTC. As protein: CASSKRRGGRNYGYTF.

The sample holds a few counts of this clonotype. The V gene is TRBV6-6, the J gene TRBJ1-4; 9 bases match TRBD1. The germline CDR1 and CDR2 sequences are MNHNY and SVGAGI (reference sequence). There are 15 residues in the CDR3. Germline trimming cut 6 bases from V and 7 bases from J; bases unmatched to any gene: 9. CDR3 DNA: TGTGCCAGCAGCGCACCGGGACAGGGAGTTGAAAAACTGTTTTTT. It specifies CASSAPGQGVEKLFF.

The CDR3 sequence is CSARDLRYSINQPQHF. CDR3 DNA sequence: TGCAGTGCTAGAGATCTTAGGTATTCTATCAATCAGCCCCAGCATTTT. The V and J genes are TRBV20-1 and TRBJ1-5; no reliable D call. Germline CDR1 is DFQATT and CDR2 is SNEGSKA (reference sequence). V lost 0 bases and J lost 3, with 15 bases in between. The CDR3 is 16 amino acids.

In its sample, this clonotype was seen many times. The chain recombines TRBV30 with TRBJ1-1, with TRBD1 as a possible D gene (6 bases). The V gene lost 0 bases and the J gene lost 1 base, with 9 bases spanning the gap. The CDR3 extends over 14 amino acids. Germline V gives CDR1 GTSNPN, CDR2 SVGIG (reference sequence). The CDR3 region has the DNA TGTGCCTGGAGTGTGTCCAGGGGGAACACTGAAGCTTTCTTT. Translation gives CAWSVSRGNTEAFF. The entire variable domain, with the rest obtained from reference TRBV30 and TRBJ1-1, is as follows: SQTIHQWPATLVQPVGSPLSLECTVEGTSNPNLYWYRQAAGRGLQLLFYSVGIGQISSEVPQNLSASRPQDRQFILSSKKLLLSDSGFYLCAWSVSRGNTEAFFGQGTRLTVV.

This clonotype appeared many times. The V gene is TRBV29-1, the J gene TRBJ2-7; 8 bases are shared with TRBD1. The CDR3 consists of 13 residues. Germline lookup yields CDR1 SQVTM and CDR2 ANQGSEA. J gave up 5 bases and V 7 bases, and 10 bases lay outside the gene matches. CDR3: CSARGDRSHEQYF. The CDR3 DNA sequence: TGCAGCGCCCGAGGGGACAGGAGCCACGAGCAGTACTTC.

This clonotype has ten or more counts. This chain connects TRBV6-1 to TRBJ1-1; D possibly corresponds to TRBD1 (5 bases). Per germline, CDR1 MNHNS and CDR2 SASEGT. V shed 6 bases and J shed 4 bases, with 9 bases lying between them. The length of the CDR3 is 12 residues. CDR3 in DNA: TGTGCCAGCAGCAGGGACCCCACTGAAGCTTTCTTT. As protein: CASSRDPTEAFF.

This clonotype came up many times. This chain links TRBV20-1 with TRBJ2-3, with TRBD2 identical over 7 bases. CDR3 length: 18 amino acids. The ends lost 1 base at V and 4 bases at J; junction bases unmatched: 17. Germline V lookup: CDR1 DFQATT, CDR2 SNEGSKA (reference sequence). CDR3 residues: CSARGGLAESLWADTQYF. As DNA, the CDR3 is TGCAGTGCTAGAGGAGGGCTAGCGGAAAGCCTCTGGGCAGATACGCAGTATTTT.